The 14 T cell receptor beta chains given below trace back to one sample, sequenced in a study of shared clonotypes between healthy human individuals. Only in-frame clones appear in the TCRdb table, and some are missing; sequencing was by immunoSEQ multiplex PCR. Among 550,000 to 700,000 clones listed, around three quarters were seen once. Sequencing used memory CD4+ T cells sorted from blood. Documented subset: CD45RA-negative fraction. Receptor source: a woman in her thirties in good health.

This clone was counted a few times. The chain carries TRBV29-1 and TRBJ2-7, with 9 positions matching TRBD1. The CDR3 length is 15 residues. V shed 5 bases and J 1 base; nucleotides not matched to a gene: 9. CDR1 is SQVTM and CDR2 is ANQGSEA in the germline V gene. CDR3 sequence reads: CSVKTGTGSSYEQYF. DNA of the CDR3: TGCAGCGTTAAAACCGGGACAGGGAGTTCCTACGAGCAGTACTTC.

The CDR3 DNA reads TGTGCCAGCTCACCACGGGCTAGCTTTCAAGAGACCCAGTACTTC. Translating gives CASSPRASFQETQYF. This chain links TRBV18 with TRBJ2-5; possibly TRBD2 for D (5 bases). Germline CDR1 is KGHSH and CDR2 is LQKENI. V lost 1 base and J lost 2, with 11 bases in between. The CDR3 runs to 15 residues.

The sample holds one count of this clone. This sequence joins TRBV29-1 and TRBJ2-7, with D unclear. The CDR3 is 14 residues long. The V gene's germline CDR1 is SQVTM and CDR2 ANQGSEA. The V and J ends lost 4 bases and 3 bases respectively, with 16 bases between them. The CDR3 DNA reads TGCAGCGTTGTAACCCCGGCACCCTACTACGAGCAGTACTTC. It is translated as CSVVTPAPYYEQYF.

This clone was seen just once. The rearrangement joins TRBV5-1 to TRBJ2-1, with no clear D. The V gene's germline CDR1 is SGHRS and CDR2 YFSETQ. The CDR3 runs 13 residues. The V gene lost 2 bases and the J gene lost 2 bases, with 5 bases spanning the gap. CDR3 bases: TGCGCCAGCAGCTTCGACACCTACAATGAGCAGTTCTTC. Its translation: CASSFDTYNEQFF.

The rearrangement links TRBV2 to TRBJ2-1, with TRBD1 identical over 7 bases. This CDR3 has 14 amino acids. The germline V gene has CDR1 SNHLY and CDR2 FYNNEI. Trimming cost V 5 bases and J 4 bases; bases outside gene matches: 5. CDR3 sequence (DNA): TGTGCCAGCAGTACCCGGACAGGATACAATGAGCAGTTCTTC. Amino acid sequence: CASSTRTGYNEQFF.

In its sample, this clone was seen a few times. The chain combines TRBV29-1 with TRBJ2-5; 11 bases fit TRBD2. V lost 5 bases to trimming and J lost 5 bases; unmatched junction nucleotides: 4. The CDR3 loop spans 13 amino acids. Germline CDR1 reads SQVTM; CDR2 reads ANQGSEA. Here the CDR3 DNA reads TGCAGCGTTTTAGCGGGAGGGCATGAGACCCAGTACTTC. It encodes CSVLAGGHETQYF.

This clone came up a few times. This chain joins TRBV7-2 and TRBJ2-1; weak D call: TRBD2 (6 bases). V was pared by 5 bases and J by 2 bases, with 10 bases between. CDR1 SGHTA and CDR2 FQGNSA come from the germline V gene. The CDR3 length is 14 residues. The CDR3 reads CASSPTRAYNEQFF. The CDR3 nucleotides read TGTGCCAGCAGCCCGACTAGGGCCTACAATGAGCAGTTCTTC.

The chain links TRBV11-2 to TRBJ2-4; the match to TRBD2 covers 8 bases. V gave up 5 bases and J gave up 3 bases; unmatched junction bases: 12. Germline V gene data show CDR1 as SGHAT and CDR2 as FQNNGV. CDR3 length: 17 residues. The CDR3 spells CASSPTGREGVKNIQYF. CDR3 in DNA: TGTGCCAGCAGCCCTACCGGACGGGAGGGTGTCAAAAACATTCAGTACTTC.

The genes are TRBV7-2 and TRBJ1-2, with 7 bases matching TRBD1. The ends lost 3 bases at V and 7 bases at J; junction bases unmatched: 11. Germline V CDR1 and CDR2: SGHTA, FQGNSA. The CDR3 has 15 residues. The CDR3 nucleotides read TGTGCCAGCAGCTTGTCGTCGGGACAGCGGGGTGGCTACACCTTC. It specifies CASSLSSGQRGGYTF.

This clone has a handful of counts. The genes are TRBV9 and TRBJ2-2, with 12 bases aligning to TRBD2. The CDR3 has 17 amino acids. The J segment lost 4 bases and the V segment lost 3 bases, leaving 7 bases of the junction unmatched. In germline, CDR1 is SGDLS, CDR2 YYNGEE. As DNA, the CDR3 is TGTGCCAGCAGCGGAAGACTAGCGGGAGAGGTCACCGGGGAGCTGTTTTTT. It is translated as CASSGRLAGEVTGELFF.

This clone was picked up one time. The V and J genes are TRBV2 and TRBJ2-7, with TRBD2 matching 8 bases. After removal of 2 bases from V and 3 bases from J, the junction contained 3 bases not matched to a gene. CDR3 length: 14 residues. The germline V gene has CDR1 SNHLY and CDR2 FYNNEI. CDR3 nucleotide sequence: TGTGCCAGCAGTGAAAGCGGGAGACACTACGAGCAGTACTTC. Amino acids: CASSESGRHYEQYF.

V and J are TRBV15 and TRBJ2-1; TRBD2 is a possible D gene (5 bases). Trimming took off 1 base at V and 2 bases at J, with 9 bases between the two ends. Germline V gene data show CDR1 as LNHNV and CDR2 as YYDKDF (reference sequence). The CDR3 sequence is 15 residues long. CDR3: CATSRAWGAYNEQFF. CDR3 in DNA: TGTGCCACCAGCAGAGCATGGGGAGCCTACAATGAGCAGTTCTTC.

The chain is built from TRBV6-1 and TRBJ1-5; weak D call: TRBD1 (6 bases). CDR3 length equals 16 residues. The germline V gene has CDR1 MNHNS and CDR2 SASEGT. V lost 3 bases to trimming and J lost 2 bases, with 14 bases between them. The CDR3 coding sequence is TGTGCCAGCAGTGATAGGCCAGGGGTAGGCAATCAGCCCCAGCATTTT. Translating it yields CASSDRPGVGNQPQHF.

CDR3 nucleotides: TGTGCCAGCAGTTTCAGAACAAGGGGGAACTACGAGCAGTACTTC. It translates to CASSFRTRGNYEQYF. This chain joins TRBV28 and TRBJ2-7; the D gene is possibly TRBD1 (6 bases). CDR3 length: 15 residues. Trimming shortened V by 3 bases and J by 3 bases, and 15 bases separated the two germline ends. The germline gives CDR1 MDHEN, CDR2 SYDVKM.